Here is one TCR beta chain with its context. The antigen remains undetermined. The CDR3 covers 13 residues. The germline V gene has CDR1 DFQATT and CDR2 SNEGSKA (reference sequence). These data originate in a study of identical twins. Notes on the study in general: Within twin pairs, the out-of-frame alpha sequences they shared showed excess low generation probability.

In TCRdb, the 5' RACE reads were re-called with MiXCR into one record per CDR3 protein. The data contain 1.5 million to 2 million distinct CDR3 sequences, 25% to 35% of them seen just once; the ten biggest clones take up roughly 0.3%. This receptor was identified in a newborn girl in good health. The V call is TRBV20-1, the J call TRBJ2-5; tentatively, D is TRBD2 (6 bases). The closer fit of TRBJ2-7 to the DNA end suggests the J call may be wrong. Sequenced sample: cord blood. CDR3 residues: CSARMGGLYEQYF. The CDR3 bases are TGCAGTGCTAGGATGGGGGGTCTCTACGAGCAGTACTTC.